What follows are 12 T cell receptor beta chains derived from one specimen sequenced in a study of tumor and adjacent non-tumor tissue in lung cancer. The library came from three nested PCR rounds adapted from ARM-PCR protocols. TCRdb passed the multiplex PCR reads through MiXCR, listing each CDR3 protein once. Among 55,000 to 75,000 distinct CDR3 sequences listed, approximately 63% were seen once. The template was RNA from unsorted bulk tissue. Sequenced sample: lung tumor tissue. These receptors all come from a man aged 45 to 65 with non-small cell lung cancer.

About this clonotype: One end of the junction is discordant with germline, which a read error may explain. The chain couples TRBV6-6 to TRBJ1-2; D remains ambiguous. Germline V CDR1 and CDR2: MNHNY, SVGAGI (reference sequence). The CDR3 has 14 residues. CDR3 residues: CVSTLGGRMGGYTF. The CDR3 bases are TGTGTCAGCACCCTGGGCGGCCGAATGGGTGGCTACACCTTC.

Concerning this clonotype: A read error may produce the germline difference seen at one junction end. The chain joins TRBV4-1 to TRBJ2-3, with D tentatively TRBD2 (5 bases). The CDR3 runs to 18 residues. Germline lookup yields CDR1 MGHRA and CDR2 YSYEKL. The CDR3 reads CASSQVSLRGPRTDTQYF. The CDR3 nucleotides read TGCGCCAGCAGTCAAGTAAGTCTCCGGGGTCCTCGCACAGATACGCAGTATTTT.

Only one count was recorded for this clonotype. A read error is possible here, since a much larger clone lies one base away. The rearrangement uses TRBV13 and TRBJ1-1; TRBD1 is a possible D gene (6 bases). Per the germline V gene, CDR1 is PRHDT and CDR2 is FYEKMQ (reference sequence). The CDR3 loop spans 16 amino acids. Trimming removed 5 bases from V and 4 bases from J, with 20 bases in between. This CDR3 is CASSRRDKSQSTEAFF. The CDR3 nucleotides are TGTGCCAGCAGCCGCCGGGACAAATCTCAGAGCACTGAAGCTTTCTTT.

The chain uses TRBV18 and TRBJ2-4; D may be TRBD1 (6 bases). The CDR3 is 15 residues long. From germline, CDR1 is KGHSH and CDR2 LQKENI. V was cut by 5 bases and J by 1 base, with 12 bases left in between. Here the CDR3 reads CASSAQGPAKNIQYF. DNA for the CDR3: TGTGCCAGCTCAGCACAGGGTCCCGCCAAAAACATTCAGTACTTC.

This clonotype was seen only a few times. The genes are TRBV28 and TRBJ1-1, with 8 positions matching TRBD1. Germline CDR1 MDHEN, CDR2 SYDVKM. The trim removed 5 bases at V and 3 bases at J, leaving 14 bases unmatched. The CDR3 runs 17 residues. Written as DNA, the CDR3 is TGTGCCAGCAGTCACGAGGGCAGGGGGCGAGGGCACACTGAAGCTTTCTTT. Encoded protein: CASSHEGRGRGHTEAFF.

This clonotype was observed a single time. This may come from a read error, since a much larger clone is one base off. The genes are TRBV14 and TRBJ1-1; no reliable D call. The CDR3 covers 15 residues. Germline-derived CDR1 and CDR2 are SGHDN and FVKESK. CDR3 protein: CVSSQRPGINTEAFF. For the CDR3, the DNA is TGTGTCAGCAGCCAAAGGCCCGGCATAAACACTGAAGCTTTCTTT.

The chain combines TRBV5-1 with TRBJ2-5; TRBD2 aligns across 7 bases. Germline trimming cut 6 bases from V and 7 bases from J; bases unmatched to any gene: 12. The germline V gene encodes CDR1 SGHRS and CDR2 YFSETQ. The CDR3 is made up of 14 amino acids. The CDR3 sequence is CASKRIGRAGTQYF. The CDR3 DNA reads as TGCGCCAGCAAAAGGATAGGGAGGGCAGGGACCCAGTACTTC.

A note on this clonotype: The conserved phenylalanine or tryptophan normally closing the CDR3 is absent here, so this likely arose from a read error. The limits of the CDR3 on the DNA are not certain, so only TCRdb's listed CDR3 is given. The rearrangement uses TRBV20-1 and TRBJ1-6. With termini counted, the CDR3 has 14 amino acids. Germline loops: CDR1 DFQATT, CDR2 SNEGSKA (reference sequence). The CDR3 is CSARDSGINSPLHI.

V and J are TRBV19 and TRBJ2-7; possible D gene TRBD2, 6 bases. This CDR3 is 15 amino acids long. V was trimmed by 10 bases and J by 1 base, leaving 20 bases between them. Germline V gene data show CDR1 as LNHDA and CDR2 as SQIVND (reference sequence). DNA of the CDR3: TGTGCCAATAGCCGCGGGGCGACGATATCCTACGAGCAGTACTTC. Its protein is CANSRGATISYEQYF. Together with reference TRBV19 and TRBJ2-7, the CDR3 gives the full variable domain: DGGITQSPKYLFRKEGQNVTLSCEQNLNHDAMYWYRQDPGQGLRLIYYSQIVNDFQKGDIAEGYSVSREKKESFPLTVTSAQKNPTAFYLCANSRGATISYEQYFGPGTRLTVT.

This clonotype was counted many times. The gene calls are TRBV11-2 and TRBJ2-3; a possible D gene is TRBD2 (7 bases). The CDR3 length is 14 residues. Germline CDR1 reads SGHAT; CDR2 reads FQNNGV. Trimming took 1 base from V and 9 from J, leaving 14 bases between them. As DNA, the CDR3 is TGTGCCAGCAGCTTAGCTGAGGGGGGAGGGACGCAGTATTTT. Its protein product is CASSLAEGGGTQYF.

On this clonotype itself: Just one base apart from a much larger clone, this may be a read error. No conserved phenylalanine or tryptophan ends this CDR3, so it is likely a read error. This chain connects TRBV20-1 to TRBJ2-7; D might be TRBD1 (5 bases). Trimming took off 6 bases at V and 2 bases at J, with 11 bases between the two ends. Looked up from germline, CDR1 is DFQATT and CDR2 is SNEGSKA (reference sequence). The CDR3 is 12 amino acids. CDR3 sequence reads: CSADDRTYEQYL. The CDR3, as DNA: TGCAGTGCCGACGACAGAACCTACGAGCAGTACTTA.

This clonotype has ten or more counts. V gene TRBV7-8 combines with J gene TRBJ2-6, with TRBD1 as a possible D gene (6 bases). Germline-derived CDR1 and CDR2 are SGHVS and FQNEAQ. This CDR3 region has 15 residues. V dropped 3 bases and J dropped 1 base, with 7 bases sitting between them. The CDR3 loop is CASSFTGSGANVLTF. In DNA, the CDR3 is TGTGCCAGCAGCTTTACAGGGTCTGGGGCCAACGTCCTGACTTTC.